The 7 T cell receptor beta chains below were found in one sample sequenced in a study of prognosis after radiotherapy for stage I lung cancer. Two-round multiplex PCR on genomic DNA was the method by which TCR beta CDR3 was amplified. Gene-specific primers for each TRBV and TRBJ gene drove first-round PCR. MiXCR, run by TCRdb on the multiplex PCR reads, gives a single entry per CDR3 protein. The sample contains around 13,000 distinct CDR3 sequences, about 43% of which appear only once. The material sequenced was PBMCs, taken before or after stereotactic body radiation therapy (not recorded which). The receptors derive from a donor at least 50 years old with non-small cell lung cancer.

With respect to this clonotype: A much larger clonotype is one base distant, so this may be a read error. The chain couples TRBV6-1 to TRBJ2-5; a possible D gene is TRBD2 (5 bases). The CDR3 consists of 16 residues. CDR1 MNHNS and CDR2 SASEGT come from the germline V gene. V dropped 4 bases and J dropped 4 bases, with 19 bases sitting between them. The DNA for the CDR3 is TGTGCCAGCAGTGGTAATTTCCGGGGTCACGGAGAGACCCAGTACTTC. Its translation: CASSGNFRGHGETQYF.

The CDR3 protein is CASIPRDSYGYTF. The CDR3 nucleotides read TGTGCCAGTATTCCCCGGGACAGCTATGGCTACACCTTC. V usage is TRBV19 and J usage is TRBJ1-2; 7 bases align to TRBD1. Trimming at V came to 7 bases and at J to 4 bases, leaving 6 bases not matched to a gene. The length of the CDR3 is 13 residues. Per germline, CDR1 LNHDA and CDR2 SQIVND (reference sequence).

This clonotype was seen more than once but under ten times. This probably arose from a read error, given a far larger clone one base away. The CDR3 loop is CASSTTGRATVELFF. In nucleotides, the CDR3 is TGTGCCAGCAGCACTACGGGCAGGGCGACCGTGGAGCTGTTTTTT. The J gene is TRBJ2-2, the V gene TRBV6-2 or TRBV6-3; a weak D match, TRBD1 (5 bases). Germline CDR1 MNHEY, CDR2 SVGEGT. CDR3 size: 15 residues.

Details on this clonotype: An end of the junction differs from the germline gene, which may be a read error. This chain links TRBV12-3 or TRBV12-4 with TRBJ2-2; maybe TRBD1 (6 bases). This CDR3 is 15 amino acids long. The CDR3 protein is CASSFWGRYTGDLFF. The CDR3 nucleotides are TGTGCCAGCAGTTTTTGGGGGCGCTACACCGGGGATCTGTTTTTT.

Ten or more counts support this clonotype. V and J are TRBV4-1 and TRBJ1-4; no firm D call. V lost 3 bases to trimming and J lost 0 bases, with 11 bases between them. The CDR3 extends over 16 amino acids. Germline values: CDR1 MGHRA, CDR2 YSYEKL. The CDR3 loop reads CASSQFRAATNEKLFF. The CDR3 nucleotides read TGCGCCAGCAGCCAGTTCCGGGCGGCAACTAATGAAAAACTGTTTTTT.

Judged by abundance, this clonotype is medium-sized. The chain links TRBV28 to TRBJ2-7; unclear D gene. V dropped 5 bases and J dropped 3 bases, with 14 bases sitting between them. The CDR3 is 14 residues long. Germline CDR1 and CDR2: MDHEN and SYDVKM. CDR3 in DNA: TGTGCCAGCAGTCCTACGGTCGCTTACTACGAGCAGTACTTC. It encodes CASSPTVAYYEQYF.

Details on this clonotype: A much larger clone lies one base from this, so it may be a read error. The chain carries TRBV27 and TRBJ2-1, with 8 bases lining up with TRBD2. The junction had 12 bases not matched to a gene; V was cut back by 5 bases and J by 6 bases. Germline V gives CDR1 MNHEY, CDR2 SMNVEV (reference sequence). This CDR3 has 16 residues. As DNA, the CDR3 is TGTGCCAGCAGTCGCGGGACTAGAGGGAGATGCAATGAGCAGTTCTTC. Encoded protein: CASSRGTRGRCNEQFF.